The 27 T cell receptor beta chains in this list originate from one sample, sequenced in a study of blood T cell repertoires in COVID-19. Clones were read by immunoSEQ multiplex PCR, and TCRdb kept only the in-frame ones, dropping some. Found here are some 110,000 clones, approximately 74% of them singletons; the top ten hold 6%. Material: peripheral blood. The receptors stem from a man older than 75 with COVID-19, enrolled during active disease.

This chain uses TRBV2 with TRBJ1-2, with 7 bases identical to TRBD1. Germline CDR1 SNHLY, CDR2 FYNNEI. J gave up 8 bases and V 4 bases, and 7 bases lay outside the gene matches. This CDR3 spans 13 amino acids. Here the CDR3 reads CASSGQGRIGYTF. Written as DNA, the CDR3 is TGTGCCAGCAGTGGACAGGGCCGGATCGGCTACACCTTC.

The chain is built from TRBV11-2 and TRBJ2-1, with TRBD2 matching 9 bases. The CDR3 length is 15 residues. Per germline, CDR1 SGHAT and CDR2 FQNNGV. Unmatched junction bases numbered 3, after V lost 0 bases and J lost 6 bases. CDR3 nucleotides: TGTGCCAGCAGCTTAGATAGCGGGAGAGGCAATGAGCAGTTCTTC. Translation gives CASSLDSGRGNEQFF. The full variable domain, rest sourced from reference TRBV11-2 and TRBJ2-1, is EAGVAQSPRYKIIEKRQSVAFWCNPISGHATLYWYQQILGQGPKLLIQFQNNGVVDDSQLPKDRFSAERLKGVDSTLKIQPAKLEDSAVYLCASSLDSGRGNEQFFGPGTRLTVL.

The chain links TRBV14 to TRBJ2-2; D is possibly TRBD1 (6 bases). V lost 4 bases and J lost 7, with 10 bases in between. Germline V gene lookup returns CDR1 SGHDN and CDR2 FVKESK. The CDR3 consists of 13 residues. The CDR3, as DNA: TGTGCCAGCAGCCCTCTAGGGGGCGGGGAGCTGTTTTTT. It yields the protein CASSPLGGGELFF.

This clone showed up just a few times. The chain links TRBV7-8 to TRBJ1-2; 7 bases fit TRBD1. V lost 5 bases to trimming and J lost 6 bases; unmatched junction nucleotides: 9. Germline CDR1 is SGHVS and CDR2 is FQNEAQ. This CDR3 comprises 14 residues. For the CDR3, the DNA is TGTGCCAGCAGCCGACAGGGTCTCAGGGATGGCTACACCTTC. Translating gives CASSRQGLRDGYTF.

The chain joins TRBV27 to TRBJ2-2, with 8 positions matching TRBD2. The germline CDR1 and CDR2 sequences are MNHEY and SMNVEV (reference sequence). The CDR3 is made up of 16 amino acids. Trimming cost V 3 bases and J 7 bases; bases outside gene matches: 10. CDR3 coding DNA: TGTGCCAGCAGTTTCCGGACTAGCCGGGGGTACGGGGAGCTGTTTTTT. It yields the protein CASSFRTSRGYGELFF.

The chain links TRBV11-2 to TRBJ2-7; TRBD2 matches 10 bases. Germline V gives CDR1 SGHAT, CDR2 FQNNGV. The V segment lost 0 bases and the J segment 2 bases; nucleotides outside the gene matches: 1. The CDR3 length is 15 residues. CDR3 residues: CASSLDLAGAYEQYF. The CDR3 DNA sequence: TGTGCCAGCAGCTTAGATCTAGCGGGAGCCTACGAGCAGTACTTC.

This rearrangement joins TRBV6-5 to TRBJ1-2; TRBD1 is a possible D gene (5 bases). Germline CDR1 reads MNHEY; CDR2 reads SVGAGI. The ends were cut back, 6 bases at V and 4 bases at J, with 9 bases in the middle. This CDR3 is built from 12 residues. CDR3 protein: CASSIDSYGYTF. CDR3 coding DNA: TGTGCCAGCAGCATTGACAGCTATGGCTACACCTTC.

This CDR3 reads CASSSQGASYNEQFF. The CDR3 nucleotides are TGTGCCAGCAGCTCGCAGGGGGCATCCTACAATGAGCAGTTCTTC. V and J are TRBV11-3 and TRBJ2-1; 8 positions agree with TRBD1. This CDR3 has 15 amino acids. Trimming took 4 bases from V and 1 from J; bases not matched to a gene: 3. Looked up from germline, CDR1 is SGHNT and CDR2 is YENEEA.

The chain combines TRBV15 with TRBJ1-5; D may be TRBD1 (6 bases). CDR1 and CDR2 (germline): LNHNV, YYDKDF (reference sequence). The CDR3 length is 16 residues. Trimming removed 1 base at V and 3 bases at J, with 13 bases between. CDR3 sequence: CATSRVPQGLNQPQHF. The CDR3 DNA reads as TGTGCCACCAGCAGAGTCCCACAGGGTCTCAATCAGCCCCAGCATTTT.

The V call is TRBV7-3, the J call TRBJ2-1, with 9 bases aligning to TRBD2. In germline, CDR1 is SGHTA, CDR2 FQGTGA. The CDR3 extends over 15 amino acids. The V gene end was trimmed by 1 base and the J gene end by 10 bases; junction bases not matched to a gene: 8. The CDR3 region is CASSLRFTGTSEQFF. In nucleotides, the CDR3 is TGTGCCAGCAGCTTAAGGTTCACTGGGACTAGCGAGCAGTTCTTC.

The chain joins TRBV15 to TRBJ2-3; D is perhaps TRBD2 (6 bases). The CDR3 totals 17 residues. The germline CDR1 and CDR2 sequences are LNHNV and YYDKDF (reference sequence). V shed 0 bases and J shed 2 bases, with 15 bases lying between them. Here the CDR3 reads CATSRDPVGGPTDTQYF. CDR3 DNA sequence: TGTGCCACCAGCAGAGATCCCGTCGGGGGACCCACAGATACGCAGTATTTT.

The V and J genes are TRBV6-5 and TRBJ2-1; possibly TRBD1 for D (6 bases). The germline gives CDR1 MNHEY, CDR2 SVGAGI. V was shortened by 5 bases and J by 9 bases, with 20 bases between the two germline ends. This CDR3 contains 15 residues. This chain's CDR3 is CASSPLIVTGSEQFF. CDR3 coding DNA: TGTGCCAGCAGTCCCCTTATCGTCACAGGGAGTGAGCAGTTCTTC.

The rearrangement joins TRBV7-9 to TRBJ2-2; tentatively, D is TRBD1 (5 bases). The V gene's germline CDR1 is SEHNR and CDR2 FQNEAQ (reference sequence). The CDR3 sequence is 16 residues long. Trimming removed 3 bases at V and 0 bases at J, with 11 bases between. The DNA for the CDR3 is TGTGCCAGCAGCTTGGGGCAGGGCACGAACACCGGGGAGCTGTTTTTT. Its protein is CASSLGQGTNTGELFF. The entire variable domain, with the rest obtained from reference TRBV7-9 and TRBJ2-2, is as follows: DTGVSQNPRHKITKRGQNVTFRCDPISEHNRLYWYRQTLGQGPEFLTYFQNEAQLEKSRLLSDRFSAERPKGSFSTLEIQRTEQGDSAMYLCASSLGQGTNTGELFFGEGSRLTVL.

The J gene is TRBJ2-1, the V gene TRBV7-9, with 10 bases matching TRBD2. Germline CDR1 reads SEHNR; CDR2 reads FQNEAQ (reference sequence). The J segment lost 5 bases and the V segment lost 3 bases, leaving 4 bases of the junction unmatched. CDR3 length: 15 residues. The CDR3 protein is CASSLTGLANNEQFF. The CDR3 coding sequence is TGTGCCAGCAGCTTGACGGGACTAGCGAACAATGAGCAGTTCTTC.

This clone was counted only a few times. V and J are TRBV7-8 and TRBJ2-7; 9 bases match TRBD2. The CDR3 extends over 15 amino acids. CDR1 and CDR2 from the germline V gene are SGHVS and FQNEAQ. Trimming at V came to 1 base and at J to 5 bases, leaving 6 bases not matched to a gene. The CDR3 DNA reads as TGTGCCAGCAGCTTAGTCGGTAGCGGGGGCGACGAGCAGTACTTC. This codes for CASSLVGSGGDEQYF. Full variable domain (remainder filled in from reference TRBV7-8 and TRBJ2-7): GAGVSQSPRYKVAKRGQDVALRCDPISGHVSLFWYQQALGQGPEFLTYFQNEAQLDKSGLPSDRFFAERPEGSVSTLKIQRTQQEDSAVYLCASSLVGSGGDEQYFGPGTRLTVT.

This clone showed up many times. The genes are TRBV19 and TRBJ2-1, with a possible D match to TRBD2 (6 bases). V was cut by 5 bases and J by 8 bases, with 25 bases left in between. The CDR3 covers 17 residues. Germline V gives CDR1 LNHDA, CDR2 SQIVND (reference sequence). CDR3 sequence (DNA): TGTGCCAGTAGTTCCCCGGGGACTCTGGGGCTGAGCGATGAGCAGTTCTTC. Translating it yields CASSSPGTLGLSDEQFF.

The V call is TRBV6-5, the J call TRBJ2-2; 8 bases agree with TRBD2. V dropped 2 bases and J dropped 4; count of bases not matched to a gene: 3. The CDR3 consists of 15 residues. In germline, CDR1 is MNHEY, CDR2 SVGAGI. The CDR3 DNA follows: TGTGCCAGCAGTTACCAGCTAGCGGGCACCGGGGAGCTGTTTTTT. Its protein is CASSYQLAGTGELFF.

This chain uses TRBV5-4 with TRBJ1-2, with D unresolved. This CDR3 spans 15 amino acids. Germline lookup yields CDR1 SGHNT and CDR2 YYREEE (reference sequence). The V and J ends lost 0 bases and 0 bases respectively, with 9 bases between them. The CDR3 loop reads CASSLGRQPNYGYTF. The CDR3 DNA reads TGTGCCAGCAGCTTGGGGCGGCAACCTAACTATGGCTACACCTTC.

The CDR3 DNA follows: TGTGCCACTGAGGCGACCATGAATCAGCCCCAGCATTTT. Its translation is CATEATMNQPQHF. V usage is TRBV28 and J usage is TRBJ1-5; D unclear. The CDR3 has 13 residues. V was clipped by 10 bases and J by 4 bases, with 14 bases between them. Germline lookup yields CDR1 MDHEN and CDR2 SYDVKM.

In DNA form, the CDR3 reads TGTGCCAGTAGTCTCTCGGACAGGGGCACTGAAGCTTTCTTT. Translation: CASSLSDRGTEAFF. The chain has TRBV19 and TRBJ1-1; TRBD1 agrees at 9 bases. V lost 5 bases and J lost 4; bases outside the gene matches: 5. Germline assignment: CDR1 LNHDA and CDR2 SQIVND (reference sequence). This CDR3 has 14 residues. Combining the CDR3 with reference TRBV19 and TRBJ1-1 gives the whole variable domain DGGITQSPKYLFRKEGQNVTLSCEQNLNHDAMYWYRQDPGQGLRLIYYSQIVNDFQKGDIAEGYSVSREKKESFPLTVTSAQKNPTAFYLCASSLSDRGTEAFFGQGTRLTVV.

This clone was counted a few times. The gene calls are TRBV5-1 and TRBJ1-4; maybe TRBD1 (5 bases). The CDR3 loop spans 15 amino acids. Looked up from germline, CDR1 is SGHRS and CDR2 is YFSETQ. V gave up 3 bases and J gave up 3 bases, with 12 bases separating them. The CDR3 DNA sequence: TGCGCCAGCAGCTGGTCGGCAGGGCCTAATGAAAAACTGTTTTTT. It codes for CASSWSAGPNEKLFF. The full variable domain, its missing parts supplied by reference TRBV5-1 and TRBJ1-4, is KAGVTQTPRYLIKTRGQQVTLSCSPISGHRSVSWYQQTPGQGLQFLFEYFSETQRNKGNFPGRFSGRQFSNSRSEMNVSTLELGDSALYLCASSWSAGPNEKLFFGSGTQLSVL.

The chain employs TRBV9 and TRBJ2-7, with no clear D. Trimming took off 0 bases at V and 3 bases at J, with 7 bases between the two ends. Germline lookup yields CDR1 SGDLS and CDR2 YYNGEE. CDR3 length: 13 amino acids. The DNA of the CDR3 is TGTGCCAGCAGCGTAGGACTTGGCTACGAGCAGTACTTC. Protein sequence: CASSVGLGYEQYF.

This clone was seen a single time. This chain connects TRBV4-1 to TRBJ1-1; TRBD1 agrees at 9 bases. Per the germline V gene, CDR1 is MGHRA and CDR2 is YSYEKL. Trimming removed 4 bases from V and 5 bases from J; junction bases left unmatched: 5. The CDR3 spans 14 residues. The DNA of the CDR3 is TGCGCCAGCAGCCGGGACAGGGTGGGGACTGAAGCTTTCTTT. Encoded protein: CASSRDRVGTEAFF.

This clone was counted only a few times. The V call is TRBV28, the J call TRBJ1-6; a possible D gene is TRBD1 (5 bases). With 7 bases removed from V and 11 bases from J, the gap between germline ends came to 12 bases. Germline V gives CDR1 MDHEN, CDR2 SYDVKM. This CDR3 has 12 residues. CDR3 sequence reads: CASNRNKTPLHF. CDR3 DNA: TGTGCCAGCAACAGGAATAAGACACCCCTCCACTTT. The full variable domain, rest sourced from reference TRBV28 and TRBJ1-6, is DVKVTQSSRYLVKRTGEKVFLECVQDMDHENMFWYRQDPGLGLRLIYFSYDVKMKEKGDIPEGYSVSREKKERFSLILESASTNQTSMYLCASNRNKTPLHFGNGTRLTVT.

The chain employs TRBV28 and TRBJ1-1; D call uncertain. This CDR3 has 10 residues. Trimming pared 6 bases from V and 7 bases from J, leaving 6 bases between. Germline values: CDR1 MDHEN, CDR2 SYDVKM. CDR3 sequence reads: CASRADEAFF. The CDR3 nucleotides are TGTGCCAGCAGGGCCGATGAAGCTTTCTTT.

The table lists this clone with a count of one. This chain connects TRBV7-3 to TRBJ2-1, with a possible D match to TRBD2 (5 bases). The CDR3 length is 16 residues. The germline V and J ends were trimmed by 4 bases and 0 bases, with 13 bases remaining between them. Germline lookup yields CDR1 SGHTA and CDR2 FQGTGA. The CDR3: CASSSSIASSYNEQFF. The CDR3 DNA reads TGTGCCAGCAGCTCGTCGATAGCGAGCTCCTACAATGAGCAGTTCTTC.

The chain couples TRBV14 to TRBJ1-3; D not certain. CDR3 size: 12 residues. Trimming took 4 bases from V and 3 from J, leaving 4 bases between them. Germline V gene lookup returns CDR1 SGHDN and CDR2 FVKESK. The CDR3 region is CASSPSGNTIYF. DNA of the CDR3: TGTGCCAGCAGCCCCAGTGGAAACACCATATATTTT.